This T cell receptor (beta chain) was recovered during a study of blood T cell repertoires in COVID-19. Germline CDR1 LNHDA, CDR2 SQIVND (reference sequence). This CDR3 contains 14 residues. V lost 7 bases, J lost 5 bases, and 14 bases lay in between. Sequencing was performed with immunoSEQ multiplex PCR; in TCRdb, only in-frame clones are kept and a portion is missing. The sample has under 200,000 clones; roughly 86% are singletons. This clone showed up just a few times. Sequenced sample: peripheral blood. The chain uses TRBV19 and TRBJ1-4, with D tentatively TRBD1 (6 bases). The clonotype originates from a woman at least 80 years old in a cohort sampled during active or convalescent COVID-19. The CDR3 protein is CASTTGKENEKLFF. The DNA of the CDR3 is TGTGCCAGTACCACAGGGAAGGAGAATGAAAAACTGTTTTTT.